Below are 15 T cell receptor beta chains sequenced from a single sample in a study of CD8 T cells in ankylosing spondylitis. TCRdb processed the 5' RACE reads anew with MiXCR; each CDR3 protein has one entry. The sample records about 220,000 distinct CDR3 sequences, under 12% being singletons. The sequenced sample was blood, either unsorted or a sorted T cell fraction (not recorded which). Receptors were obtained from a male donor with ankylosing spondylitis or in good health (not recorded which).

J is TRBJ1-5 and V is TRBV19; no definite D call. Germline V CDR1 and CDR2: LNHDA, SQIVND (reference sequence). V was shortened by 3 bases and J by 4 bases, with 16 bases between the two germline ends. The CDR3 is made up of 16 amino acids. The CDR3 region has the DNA TGTGCCAGTAGTATTGGAGATGGAGGCGCGAATCAGCCCCAGCATTTT. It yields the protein CASSIGDGGANQPQHF. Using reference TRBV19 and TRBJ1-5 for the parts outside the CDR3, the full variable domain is DGGITQSPKYLFRKEGQNVTLSCEQNLNHDAMYWYRQDPGQGLRLIYYSQIVNDFQKGDIAEGYSVSREKKESFPLTVTSAQKNPTAFYLCASSIGDGGANQPQHFGDGTRLSIL.

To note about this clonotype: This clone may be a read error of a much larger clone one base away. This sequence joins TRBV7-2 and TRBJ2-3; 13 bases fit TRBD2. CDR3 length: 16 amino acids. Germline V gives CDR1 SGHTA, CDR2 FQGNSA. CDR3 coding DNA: TGTGCCAGCAGCACCCGACTAGCGGGGGGTTCAGATGCGCAGTATTTT. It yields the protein CASSTRLAGGSDAQYF.

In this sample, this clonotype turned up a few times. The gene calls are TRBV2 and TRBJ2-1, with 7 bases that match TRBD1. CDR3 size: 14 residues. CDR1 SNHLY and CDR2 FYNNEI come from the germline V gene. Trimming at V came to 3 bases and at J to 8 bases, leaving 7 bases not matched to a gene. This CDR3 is CASSEAGGGYEQFF. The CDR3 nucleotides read TGTGCCAGCAGTGAGGCAGGGGGTGGCTATGAGCAGTTCTTC. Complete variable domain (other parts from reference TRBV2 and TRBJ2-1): EPEVTQTPSHQVTQMGQEVILRCVPISNHLYFYWYRQILGQKVEFLVSFYNNEISEKSEIFDDQFSVERPDGSNFTLKIRSTKLEDSAMYFCASSEAGGGYEQFFGPGTRLTVL.

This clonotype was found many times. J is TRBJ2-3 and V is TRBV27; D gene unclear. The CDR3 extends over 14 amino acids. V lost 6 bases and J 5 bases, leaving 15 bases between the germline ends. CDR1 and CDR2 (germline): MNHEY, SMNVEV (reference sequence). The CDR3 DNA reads TGTGCCAGCAGCCCCGGACGAAGTCTAGATACGCAGTATTTT. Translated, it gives CASSPGRSLDTQYF.

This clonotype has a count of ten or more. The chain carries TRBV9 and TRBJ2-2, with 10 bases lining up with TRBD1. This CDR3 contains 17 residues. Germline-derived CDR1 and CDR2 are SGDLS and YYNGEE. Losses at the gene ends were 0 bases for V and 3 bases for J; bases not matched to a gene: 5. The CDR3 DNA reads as TGTGCCAGCAGCGTAGCCGTCGGGACAGGGGACACCGGGGAGCTGTTTTTT. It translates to CASSVAVGTGDTGELFF.

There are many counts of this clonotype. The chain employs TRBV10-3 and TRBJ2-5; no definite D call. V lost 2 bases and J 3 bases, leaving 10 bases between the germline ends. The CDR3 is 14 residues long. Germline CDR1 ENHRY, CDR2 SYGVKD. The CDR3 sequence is CAISEDRDKETQYF. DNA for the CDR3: TGTGCCATCAGTGAGGACCGTGATAAAGAGACCCAGTACTTC.

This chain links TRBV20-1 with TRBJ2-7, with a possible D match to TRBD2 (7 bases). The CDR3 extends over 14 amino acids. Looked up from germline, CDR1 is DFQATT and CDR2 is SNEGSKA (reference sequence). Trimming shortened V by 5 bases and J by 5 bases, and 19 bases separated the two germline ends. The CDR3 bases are TGCAGTGCTGGGGGCGGGGGCAAATCTGACGAGCAGTACTTC. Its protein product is CSAGGGGKSDEQYF.

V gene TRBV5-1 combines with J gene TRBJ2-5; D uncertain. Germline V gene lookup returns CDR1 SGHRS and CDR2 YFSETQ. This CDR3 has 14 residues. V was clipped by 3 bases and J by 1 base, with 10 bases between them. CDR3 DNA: TGCGCCAGCAGCTCCGGACGGACCCAAGAGACCCAGTACTTC. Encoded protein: CASSSGRTQETQYF.

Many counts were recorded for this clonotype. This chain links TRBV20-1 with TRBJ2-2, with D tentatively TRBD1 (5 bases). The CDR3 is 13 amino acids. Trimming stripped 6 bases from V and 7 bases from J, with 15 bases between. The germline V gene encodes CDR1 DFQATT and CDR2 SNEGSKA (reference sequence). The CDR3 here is CSARVREYGELFF. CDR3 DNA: TGCAGTGCGCGCGTCAGGGAATACGGGGAGCTGTTTTTT.

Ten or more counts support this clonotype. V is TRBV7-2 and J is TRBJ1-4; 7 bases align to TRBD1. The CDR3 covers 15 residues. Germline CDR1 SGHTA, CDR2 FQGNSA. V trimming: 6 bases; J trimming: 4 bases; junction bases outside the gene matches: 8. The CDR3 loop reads CASSSTGTVNEKLFF. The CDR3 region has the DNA TGTGCCAGCAGTTCCACGGGGACAGTTAATGAAAAACTGTTTTTT. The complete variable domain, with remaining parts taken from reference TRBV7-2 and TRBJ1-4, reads GAGVSQSPSNKVTEKGKDVELRCDPISGHTALYWYRQSLGQGLEFLIYFQGNSAPDKSGLPSDRFSAERTGGSVSTLTIQRTQQEDSAVYLCASSSTGTVNEKLFFGSGTQLSVL.

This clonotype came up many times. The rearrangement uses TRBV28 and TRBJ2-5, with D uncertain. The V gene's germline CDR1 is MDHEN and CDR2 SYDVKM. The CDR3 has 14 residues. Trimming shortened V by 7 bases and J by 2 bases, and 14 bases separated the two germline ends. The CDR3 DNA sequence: TGTGCCAGCAAGCAGGCTGACTCACAAGAGACCCAGTACTTC. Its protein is CASKQADSQETQYF.

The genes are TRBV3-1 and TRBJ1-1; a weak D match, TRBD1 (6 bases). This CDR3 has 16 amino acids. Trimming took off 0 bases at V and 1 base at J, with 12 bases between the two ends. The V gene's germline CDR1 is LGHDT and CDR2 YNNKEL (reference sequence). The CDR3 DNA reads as TGTGCCAGCAGCCAAGATAGGACAGTATCGAACACTGAAGCTTTCTTT. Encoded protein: CASSQDRTVSNTEAFF.

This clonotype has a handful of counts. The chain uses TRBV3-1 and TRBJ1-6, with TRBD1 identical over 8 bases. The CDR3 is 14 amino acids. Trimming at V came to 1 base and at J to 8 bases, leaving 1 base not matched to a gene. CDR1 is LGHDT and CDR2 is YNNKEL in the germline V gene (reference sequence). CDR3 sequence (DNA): TGTGCCAGCAGCCAAGCCAGGGGGCATTCACCCCTCCACTTT. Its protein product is CASSQARGHSPLHF.

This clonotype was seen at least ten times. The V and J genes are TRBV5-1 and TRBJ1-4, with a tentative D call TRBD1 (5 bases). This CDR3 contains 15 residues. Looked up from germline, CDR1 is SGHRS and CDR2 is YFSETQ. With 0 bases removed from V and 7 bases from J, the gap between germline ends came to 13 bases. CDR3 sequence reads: CASSLGLGVAEKLFF. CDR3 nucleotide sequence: TGCGCCAGCAGCTTGGGTTTAGGGGTCGCTGAAAAACTGTTTTTT.

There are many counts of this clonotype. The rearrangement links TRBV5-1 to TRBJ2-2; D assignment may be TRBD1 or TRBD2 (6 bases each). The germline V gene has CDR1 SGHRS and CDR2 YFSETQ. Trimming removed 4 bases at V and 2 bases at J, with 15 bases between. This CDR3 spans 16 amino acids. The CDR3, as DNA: TGCGCCAGCAGCCCTGTGGGGGGCCCTAACACCGGGGAGCTGTTTTTT. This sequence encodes CASSPVGGPNTGELFF.